The source of this T cell receptor (beta chain) is a study of OX40 agonist ivuxolimab in advanced cancers. Background on the study: The study reported partial responses in three patients: one hepatocellular carcinoma, two cutaneous melanoma.

Study results and limitations: Certain nonresponders likewise exhibited a low normalized T-cell clonal expansion. Clonal expansion was seen in CD4+ and CD8+ blood T cells by week 6 at 0.1 to 3.0 mg/kg.

Prior autoimmune disease or systemic immunosuppression barred patients. The method was immunoSEQ multiplex PCR; TCRdb's version includes in-frame clones alone and lacks a portion of them. The sample holds around 66,000 clones, approximately 83% seen once. This clone appeared a few times. Its antigen is unknown. V shed 6 bases and J shed 7 bases, with 10 bases lying between them. The CDR3 has 12 amino acids. Germline CDR1 and CDR2: SNHLY and FYNNEI. The rearrangement uses TRBV2 and TRBJ2-1, with unresolved D. This TCR derives from an adult with an advanced solid tumor such as melanoma, head and neck, liver or kidney cancer. The sequences come from CD4+ or CD8+ T cells sorted from blood, collected in a trial of the OX40 agonist ivuxolimab. This CDR3 is CASSAPANEQFF. DNA of the CDR3: TGTGCCAGCAGCGCTCCCGCTAATGAGCAGTTCTTC.